This TCR beta chain was profiled in a study of Tregs in tolerant kidney transplant recipients. Study outcomes and limitations: Some patients' samples used different primers over time, so nucleotide sequences weren't comparable. Expanding Tregs on activated donor B cells appeared to best identify donor-specific TCRbeta clones. In tolerant patients, donor-specific Tregs outgrew total Tregs, suggesting antigen-driven expansion. Findings come from small patient numbers and require larger validation.

Some clones are missing from TCRdb's copy, which holds only in-frame ones; the method was immunoSEQ multiplex PCR. The listing records about 15,000 clones. Recipients received nonmyeloablative bone marrow transplants from related graft donors, with transient mixed chimerism. Worth noting for this clone: Antigen specificity is unknown. From the germline J gene comes the end of the CDR3, since the read stops 3 residues before it.

V lost 2 bases and J lost 8; bases outside the gene matches: 7. The CDR3 totals 14 residues. Per the germline V gene, CDR1 is GTSNPN and CDR2 is SVGIG (reference sequence). This material consisted of CD4+ T cells from blood (PBMCs), taken 12 months after the transplant. This sequence joins TRBV30 and TRBJ1-4, with 8 bases lining up with TRBD1. The TCR sequence derives from a human patient who received a combined kidney and bone marrow transplant. A share of the T cells may be of graft donor origin. Incomplete CDR3 DNA: TGTGCCTGGAGTCCCCCGGACAGGGTGGAAAAA. Its protein product is CAWSPPDRVEK. The CDR3 as a whole reads CAWSPPDRVEKLFF. The entire variable domain, with the rest obtained from reference TRBV30 and TRBJ1-4, is as follows: SQTIHQWPATLVQPVGSPLSLECTVEGTSNPNLYWYRQAAGRGLQLLFYSVGIGQISSEVPQNLSASRPQDRQFILSSKKLLLSDSGFYLCAWSPPDRVEKLFFGSGTQLSVL.